Following are 21 T cell receptor beta chains from one sample sequenced in a study of blood T cells in healthy people across ages. Through a sample-barcoded 5' primer and a J-beta primer mix, a second PCR was run for 7 to 11 cycles. One entry per CDR3 protein, called by TCRdb with MiXCR from the 5' RACE reads. The repertoire includes approximately 1,100,000 distinct CDR3 sequences, more than 35% of them detected once, and over 15% sits in the top ten. Sequencing input: blood. These receptors were collected from a woman in her fifties or sixties in good health.

V gene TRBV20-1 combines with J gene TRBJ2-7; D remains ambiguous. The germline CDR1 and CDR2 sequences are DFQATT and SNEGSKA (reference sequence). The V end was cut by 3 bases, the J end by 6 bases, with 15 bases between. CDR3 length: 13 amino acids. CDR3 region: CSASLTVGCEQYF. The CDR3 DNA is TGCAGTGCTAGCCTAACGGTAGGGTGCGAGCAGTACTTC.

The CDR3 DNA reads TGCGCCAGCAGCCAAGTTTTCGGGACTGGCTATGGCTACACCTTC. It codes for CASSQVFGTGYGYTF. The chain uses TRBV4-1 and TRBJ1-2; D might be TRBD1 (5 bases). The germline V gene has CDR1 MGHRA and CDR2 YSYEKL. The length of the CDR3 is 15 residues. Trimming removed 1 base at V and 4 bases at J, with 13 bases between.

The table lists this clonotype with many counts. J is TRBJ2-1 and V is TRBV6-6; D unresolved. V dropped 6 bases and J dropped 0 bases, with 12 bases sitting between them. Germline V gene lookup returns CDR1 MNHNY and CDR2 SVGAGI (reference sequence). This CDR3 contains 15 residues. In nucleotides, the CDR3 is TGTGCCAGCAGCCCCCCGCTGAGCTCCTACAATGAGCAGTTCTTC. As protein: CASSPPLSSYNEQFF.

This clonotype was picked up a small number of times. The rearrangement links TRBV20-1 to TRBJ2-1; 12 bases match TRBD2. The CDR3 is made up of 14 amino acids. The germline CDR1 and CDR2 sequences are DFQATT and SNEGSKA (reference sequence). V shed 4 bases and J 4 bases; nucleotides not matched to a gene: 2. CDR3: CSAILAGGYNEQFF. The CDR3 DNA reads as TGCAGTGCTATCCTAGCGGGAGGGTACAATGAGCAGTTCTTC.

This clonotype was detected many times. This rearrangement joins TRBV5-1 to TRBJ2-1; 11 bases fit TRBD2. The CDR3 length is 15 residues. V was clipped by 3 bases and J by 7 bases; unmatched bases: 6. CDR1 and CDR2 (germline): SGHRS, YFSETQ. The CDR3 here is CASSSFSGRENEQFF. CDR3 nucleotides: TGCGCCAGCAGCTCCTTTAGCGGGAGGGAGAATGAGCAGTTCTTC.

V gene TRBV7-3 combines with J gene TRBJ2-1; possibly TRBD1 or TRBD2 for D (5 bases each). This CDR3 has 15 residues. Germline CDR1 is SGHTA and CDR2 is FQGTGA. The V end lost 1 base, the J end lost 3 bases, and 10 bases lay between the germline ends. The CDR3 here is CASSLIVGDYNEQFF. DNA of the CDR3: TGTGCCAGCAGCTTAATAGTGGGGGACTACAATGAGCAGTTCTTC. The complete variable domain, with remaining parts taken from reference TRBV7-3 and TRBJ2-1, reads GAGVSQTPSNKVTEKGKYVELRCDPISGHTALYWYRQSLGQGPEFLIYFQGTGAADDSGLPNDRFFAVRPEGSVSTLKIQRTERGDSAVYLCASSLIVGDYNEQFFGPGTRLTVL.

This sequence joins TRBV4-2 and TRBJ2-2; 8 bases map to TRBD2. Germline V lookup: CDR1 LGHNA, CDR2 YNFKEQ. Unmatched junction bases numbered 5, after V lost 1 base and J lost 4 bases. CDR3 length equals 16 residues. CDR3 protein: CASSQAGGRRTGELFF. In DNA form, the CDR3 reads TGTGCCAGCAGCCAAGCTGGCGGGAGGCGCACCGGGGAGCTGTTTTTT.

In its sample, this clonotype was seen once. This sequence joins TRBV6-1 and TRBJ1-1; D gene ambiguous. The CDR3 runs 14 residues. Germline V gene data show CDR1 as MNHNS and CDR2 as SASEGT. With 6 bases removed from V and 1 base from J, the gap between germline ends came to 12 bases. CDR3 DNA: TGTGCCAGCAGAAGTTTGGCTACGAACACTGAAGCTTTCTTT. This codes for CASRSLATNTEAFF.

This clonotype appeared a few times. The chain joins TRBV5-1 to TRBJ2-7; 7 bases are shared with TRBD1. The CDR3 has 13 residues. Germline CDR1 reads SGHRS; CDR2 reads YFSETQ. V lost 4 bases to trimming and J lost 3 bases; unmatched junction nucleotides: 4. CDR3 coding DNA: TGCGCCAGCAGCGAGGGACAGATCTACGAGCAGTACTTC. The encoded protein is CASSEGQIYEQYF.

This clonotype was seen a few times. J is TRBJ2-5 and V is TRBV11-2; 9 nucleotides agree with TRBD1. This CDR3 spans 16 amino acids. CDR1 and CDR2 from the germline V gene are SGHAT and FQNNGV. The V and J ends lost 5 bases and 7 bases, in that order; junction bases with no gene match: 14. CDR3 DNA: TGTGCCAGCAGCCCCTCATCCCGGGACAGGGAGGCGACCCAGTACTTC. Translating it yields CASSPSSRDREATQYF.

On this clonotype itself: A much larger clone lies one base from this, so it may be a read error. The chain links TRBV7-2 to TRBJ2-5; no reliable D call. Germline V gene data show CDR1 as SGHTA and CDR2 as FQGNSA. This CDR3 has 15 amino acids. This CDR3 is CASSLVSLQQEAQYF. The CDR3 DNA sequence: TGTGCCAGCAGCTTAGTCTCACTCCAACAAGAGGCCCAGTACTTC.

This clonotype appeared a few times. V and J are TRBV11-1 and TRBJ2-7; D ambiguous. The length of the CDR3 is 15 residues. Trimming took 1 base from V and 1 from J, leaving 11 bases between them. Germline lookup yields CDR1 SGHAT and CDR2 FQDESV (reference sequence). In DNA form, the CDR3 reads TGTGCCAGCAGCTTAGAGAGAACTAAGTCCTACGAGCAGTACTTC. Translation: CASSLERTKSYEQYF.

The chain uses TRBV11-3 and TRBJ2-3; 7 bases map to TRBD2. Germline V lookup: CDR1 SGHNT, CDR2 YENEEA. The length of the CDR3 is 15 residues. The junction had 5 bases not matched to a gene; V was cut back by 3 bases and J by 2 bases. The CDR3 loop is CASSFGSGNTDTQYF. The CDR3, as DNA: TGTGCCAGCAGCTTCGGGAGCGGGAACACAGATACGCAGTATTTT. Variable domain in full (rest from reference TRBV11-3 and TRBJ2-3): EAGVVQSPRYKIIEKKQPVAFWCNPISGHNTLYWYLQNLGQGPELLIRYENEEAVDDSQLPKDRFSAERLKGVDSTLKIQPAELGDSAVYLCASSFGSGNTDTQYFGPGTRLTVL.

Only a few counts were recorded for this clonotype. V is TRBV4-1 and J is TRBJ2-4, with TRBD1 identical over 8 bases. The J call may be wrong; the DNA end is better matched by TRBJ2-7. This CDR3 comprises 16 residues. Germline loops: CDR1 MGHRA, CDR2 YSYEKL. The CDR3 region is CASRQKGEQGGNEQYF. The CDR3 region has the DNA TGCGCCAGCAGACAGAAGGGAGAACAGGGGGGCAACGAGCAGTACTTC.

This clonotype has a handful of counts. The chain combines TRBV5-1 with TRBJ1-4, with D unresolved. Germline CDR1 and CDR2: SGHRS and YFSETQ. The length of the CDR3 is 14 residues. V shed 3 bases and J shed 3 bases, with 9 bases lying between them. DNA for the CDR3: TGCGCCAGCAGCTCAGGACTTGCTAATGAAAAACTGTTTTTT. Translated, it gives CASSSGLANEKLFF.

The V and J genes are TRBV5-1 and TRBJ1-1, with a tentative D call TRBD1 (6 bases). The V gene's germline CDR1 is SGHRS and CDR2 YFSETQ. There are 15 residues in the CDR3. The V end lost 1 base, the J end lost 2 bases, and 12 bases lay between the germline ends. In DNA, the CDR3 is TGCGCCAGCAGCTTGACCAGGGGATATAACACTGAAGCTTTCTTT. Translated, it gives CASSLTRGYNTEAFF.

The gene calls are TRBV5-1 and TRBJ2-4, with 7 bases that match TRBD2. Germline assignment: CDR1 SGHRS and CDR2 YFSETQ. The CDR3 totals 13 residues. V shed 6 bases and J 8 bases; nucleotides not matched to a gene: 8. The CDR3 sequence: CASTGGEGDIQYF. As DNA, the CDR3 is TGCGCCAGCACTGGCGGGGAGGGTGACATTCAGTACTTC.

Here the CDR3 DNA reads TGCAGTGCTAGAGATGTGACTAGCGGCAAAAACATTCAGTACTTC. This sequence encodes CSARDVTSGKNIQYF. This rearrangement joins TRBV20-1 to TRBJ2-4; 9 nucleotides agree with TRBD2. Unmatched junction bases numbered 3, after V lost 0 bases and J lost 3 bases. Germline V gene data show CDR1 as DFQATT and CDR2 as SNEGSKA (reference sequence). This CDR3 is 15 amino acids long.

The table lists this clonotype with many counts. In DNA, the CDR3 is TGTGCCAGCAGTGAAGGTGGGACAGGGGGAGGCGAGCAGTACTTC. Translation gives CASSEGGTGGGEQYF. The rearrangement joins TRBV2 to TRBJ2-7, with 11 bases fitting TRBD1. The CDR3 totals 15 residues. Per the germline V gene, CDR1 is SNHLY and CDR2 is FYNNEI. The J segment lost 6 bases and the V segment lost 1 base, leaving 5 bases of the junction unmatched.

CDR3 amino acids: CSARDSKDYTF. CDR3 bases: TGCAGTGCTAGAGACAGCAAAGACTACACCTTC. This rearrangement joins TRBV20-1 to TRBJ1-2; D not certain. Germline CDR1 and CDR2: DFQATT and SNEGSKA (reference sequence). The V end was cut by 0 bases, the J end by 10 bases, with 9 bases between. The CDR3 is made up of 11 amino acids.

The V gene is TRBV30, the J gene TRBJ2-6; a weak D match, TRBD1 (5 bases). The germline V gene encodes CDR1 GTSNPN and CDR2 SVGIG (reference sequence). This CDR3 spans 14 amino acids. V was cut by 8 bases and J by 0 bases, with 11 bases left in between. The CDR3 bases are TGTGCCGGAAACAGGCCCTCTGGGGCCAACGTCCTGACTTTC. Translated, it gives CAGNRPSGANVLTF.